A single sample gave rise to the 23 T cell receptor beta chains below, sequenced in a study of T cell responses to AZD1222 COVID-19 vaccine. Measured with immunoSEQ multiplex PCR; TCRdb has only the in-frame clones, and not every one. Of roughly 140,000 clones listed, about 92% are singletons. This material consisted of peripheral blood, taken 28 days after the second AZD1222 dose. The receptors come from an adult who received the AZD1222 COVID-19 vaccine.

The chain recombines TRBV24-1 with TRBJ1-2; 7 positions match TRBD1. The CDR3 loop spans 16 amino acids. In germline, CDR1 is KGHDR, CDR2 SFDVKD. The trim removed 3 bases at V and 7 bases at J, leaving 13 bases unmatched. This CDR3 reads CATSDHRQGRIAGYTF. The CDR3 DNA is TGTGCCACCAGTGATCACCGACAGGGAAGGATCGCTGGCTACACCTTC.

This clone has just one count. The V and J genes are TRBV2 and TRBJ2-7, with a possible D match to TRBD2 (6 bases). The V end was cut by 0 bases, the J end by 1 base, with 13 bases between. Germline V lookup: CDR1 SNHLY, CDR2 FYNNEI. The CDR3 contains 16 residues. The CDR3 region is CASSEAGQGGSYEQYF. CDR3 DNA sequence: TGTGCCAGCAGTGAAGCGGGGCAGGGAGGATCCTACGAGCAGTACTTC.

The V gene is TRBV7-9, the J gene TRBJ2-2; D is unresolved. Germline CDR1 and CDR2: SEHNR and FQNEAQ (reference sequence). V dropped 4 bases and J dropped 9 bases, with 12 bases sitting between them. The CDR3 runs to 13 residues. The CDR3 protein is CASSSGPLRELFF. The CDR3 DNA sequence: TGTGCCAGCAGCTCCGGGCCACTGAGGGAGCTGTTTTTT.

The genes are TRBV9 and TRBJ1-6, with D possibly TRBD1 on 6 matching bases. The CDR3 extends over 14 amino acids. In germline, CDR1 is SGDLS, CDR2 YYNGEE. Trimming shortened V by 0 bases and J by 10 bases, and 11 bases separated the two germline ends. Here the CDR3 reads CASSVDGGMSPLHF. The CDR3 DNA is TGTGCCAGCAGCGTAGACGGGGGCATGTCACCCCTCCACTTT.

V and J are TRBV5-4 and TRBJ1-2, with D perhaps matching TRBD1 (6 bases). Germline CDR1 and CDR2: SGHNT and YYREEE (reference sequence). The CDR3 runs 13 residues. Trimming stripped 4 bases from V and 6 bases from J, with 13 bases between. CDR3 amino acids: CASSVGQFDGYTF. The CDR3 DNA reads TGTGCCAGCAGCGTCGGACAGTTCGATGGCTACACCTTC.

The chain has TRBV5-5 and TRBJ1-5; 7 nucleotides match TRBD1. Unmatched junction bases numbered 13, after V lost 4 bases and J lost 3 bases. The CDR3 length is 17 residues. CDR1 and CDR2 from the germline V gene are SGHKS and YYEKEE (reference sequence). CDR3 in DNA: TGTGCCAGCAGCCCTGACAGGGCTTCGGAACCCAATCAGCCCCAGCATTTT. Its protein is CASSPDRASEPNQPQHF.

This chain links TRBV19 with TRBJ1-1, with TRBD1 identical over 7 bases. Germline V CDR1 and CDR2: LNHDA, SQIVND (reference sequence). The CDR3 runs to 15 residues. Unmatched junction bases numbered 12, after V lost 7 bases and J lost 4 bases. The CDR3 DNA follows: TGTGCCAGTATCCCCCTAACAGGGGTGCCCACTGAAGCTTTCTTT. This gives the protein CASIPLTGVPTEAFF.

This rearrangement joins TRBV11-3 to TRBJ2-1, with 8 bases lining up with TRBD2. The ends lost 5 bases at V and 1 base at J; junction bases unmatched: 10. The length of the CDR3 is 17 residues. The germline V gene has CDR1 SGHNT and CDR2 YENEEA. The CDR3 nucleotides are TGTGCCAGCAGCCCGAATAGACTAGCGAGATCCTACAATGAGCAGTTCTTC. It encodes CASSPNRLARSYNEQFF.

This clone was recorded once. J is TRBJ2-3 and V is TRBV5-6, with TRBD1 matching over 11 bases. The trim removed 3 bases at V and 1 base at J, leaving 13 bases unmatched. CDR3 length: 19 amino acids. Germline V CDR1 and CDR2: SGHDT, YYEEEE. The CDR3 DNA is TGTGCCAGCAGCTGGGATCGGGACAGGGGGAGAGATCGCACAGATACGCAGTATTTT. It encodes CASSWDRDRGRDRTDTQYF. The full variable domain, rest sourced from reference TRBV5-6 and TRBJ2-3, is DAGVTQSPTHLIKTRGQQVTLRCSPKSGHDTVSWYQQALGQGPQFIFQYYEEEERQRGNFPDRFSGHQFPNYSSELNVNALLLGDSALYLCASSWDRDRGRDRTDTQYFGPGTRLTVL.

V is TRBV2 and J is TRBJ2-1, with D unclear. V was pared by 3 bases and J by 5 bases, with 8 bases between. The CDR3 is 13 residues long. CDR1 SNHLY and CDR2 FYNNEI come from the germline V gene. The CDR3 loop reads CASSENTDNEQFF. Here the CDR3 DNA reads TGTGCCAGCAGTGAGAACACGGACAATGAGCAGTTCTTC.

The chain's CDR3 is CASSVDLADTQYF. Written as DNA, the CDR3 is TGTGCCAGCAGCGTGGATCTAGCCGATACGCAGTATTTT. This chain connects TRBV9 to TRBJ2-3; weak D call: TRBD2 (5 bases). CDR1 and CDR2 (germline): SGDLS, YYNGEE. There are 13 residues in the CDR3. V was clipped by 2 bases and J by 6 bases, with 10 bases between them. The variable domain in full, completed from reference TRBV9 and TRBJ2-3, reads DSGVTQTPKHLITATGQRVTLRCSPRSGDLSVYWYQQSLDQGLQFLIQYYNGEERAKGNILERFSAQQFPDLHSELNLSSLELGDSALYFCASSVDLADTQYFGPGTRLTVL.

The CDR3 protein is CASSGGLAGGPHNEQFF. The CDR3 DNA follows: TGCGCCAGCAGCGGAGGACTAGCGGGAGGGCCCCACAATGAGCAGTTCTTC. The J gene is TRBJ2-1, the V gene TRBV10-1; 15 bases are a match to TRBD2. CDR1 and CDR2 from the germline V gene are WNHNN and SYGVQD (reference sequence). V shed 6 bases, J shed 5 bases, and the junction held 8 bases outside the gene matches. The CDR3 runs to 17 residues.

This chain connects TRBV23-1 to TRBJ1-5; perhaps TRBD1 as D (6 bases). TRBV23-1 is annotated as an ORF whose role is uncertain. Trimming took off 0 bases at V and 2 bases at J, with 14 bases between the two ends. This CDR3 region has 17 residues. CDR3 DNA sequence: TGCGCCAGCAGTCAATCGATCGGACAGAGGGGCAATCAGCCCCAGCATTTT. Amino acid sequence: CASSQSIGQRGNQPQHF.

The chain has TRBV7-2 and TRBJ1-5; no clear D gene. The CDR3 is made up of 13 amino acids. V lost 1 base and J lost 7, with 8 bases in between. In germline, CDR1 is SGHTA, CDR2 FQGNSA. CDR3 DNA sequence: TGTGCCAGCAGCTTAGACTGGGCCCAGCCCCAGCATTTT. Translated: CASSLDWAQPQHF.

The CDR3 spells CATSGRGQGVAGGANVLTF. The CDR3 bases are TGTGCCACCAGCGGAAGAGGACAGGGGGTCGCGGGAGGGGCCAACGTCCTGACTTTC. The gene calls are TRBV15 and TRBJ2-6; 10 bases match TRBD1. V shed 5 bases, J shed 4 bases, and the junction held 14 bases outside the gene matches. The CDR3 covers 19 residues. Germline assignment: CDR1 LNHNV and CDR2 YYDKDF (reference sequence). Using reference TRBV15 and TRBJ2-6 for the parts outside the CDR3, the full variable domain is DAMVIQNPRYQVTQFGKPVTLSCSQTLNHNVMYWYQQKSSQAPKLLFHYYDKDFNNEADTPDNFQSRRPNTSFCFLDIRSPGLGDTAMYLCATSGRGQGVAGGANVLTFGAGSRLTVL.

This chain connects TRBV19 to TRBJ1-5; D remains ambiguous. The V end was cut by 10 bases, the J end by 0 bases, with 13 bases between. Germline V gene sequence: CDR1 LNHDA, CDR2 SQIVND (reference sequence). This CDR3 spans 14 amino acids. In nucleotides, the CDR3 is TGTGCCACTAAGACCCTTAATAGCAATCAGCCCCAGCATTTT. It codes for CATKTLNSNQPQHF.

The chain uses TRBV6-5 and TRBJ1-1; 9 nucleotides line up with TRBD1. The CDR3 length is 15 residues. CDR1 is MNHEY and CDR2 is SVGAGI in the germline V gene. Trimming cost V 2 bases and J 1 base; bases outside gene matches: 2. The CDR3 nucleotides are TGTGCCAGCAGTTACCCGGGACAGGGGAACACTGAAGCTTTCTTT. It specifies CASSYPGQGNTEAFF.

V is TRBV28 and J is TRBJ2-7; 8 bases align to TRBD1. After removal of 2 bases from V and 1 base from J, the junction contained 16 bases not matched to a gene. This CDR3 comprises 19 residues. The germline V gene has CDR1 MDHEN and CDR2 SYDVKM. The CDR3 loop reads CASSLRVWRTGGKSYEQYF. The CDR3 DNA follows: TGTGCCAGCAGTTTAAGAGTGTGGCGCACAGGGGGTAAGTCCTACGAGCAGTACTTC.

CDR3 protein: CASSLGQGVSTYEQYF. The CDR3 DNA reads TGTGCCAGCAGTTTAGGACAGGGGGTTTCGACCTACGAGCAGTACTTC. The V gene is TRBV27, the J gene TRBJ2-7; 10 bases are shared with TRBD1. This CDR3 has 16 amino acids. The trim removed 2 bases at V and 2 bases at J, leaving 6 bases unmatched. The germline CDR1 and CDR2 sequences are MNHEY and SMNVEV (reference sequence).

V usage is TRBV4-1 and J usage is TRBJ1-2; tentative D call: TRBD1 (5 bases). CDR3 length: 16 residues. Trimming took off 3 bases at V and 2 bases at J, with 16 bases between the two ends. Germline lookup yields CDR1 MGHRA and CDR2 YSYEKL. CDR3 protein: CASSHPEGPGNYGYTF. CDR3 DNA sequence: TGCGCCAGCAGCCACCCTGAGGGACCTGGAAACTATGGCTACACCTTC.

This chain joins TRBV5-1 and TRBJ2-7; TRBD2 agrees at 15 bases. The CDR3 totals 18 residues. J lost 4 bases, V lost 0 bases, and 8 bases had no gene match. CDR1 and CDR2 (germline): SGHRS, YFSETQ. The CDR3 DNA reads TGCGCCAGCAGCTTGGGGACTAGCGGGAGGGCGGGGGCTTACGAGCAGTACTTC. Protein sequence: CASSLGTSGRAGAYEQYF.

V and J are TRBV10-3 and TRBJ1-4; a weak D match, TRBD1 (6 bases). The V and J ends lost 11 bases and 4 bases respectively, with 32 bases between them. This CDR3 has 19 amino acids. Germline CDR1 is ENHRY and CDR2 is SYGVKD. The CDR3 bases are TGTGCCGCCCGAGATTGGGACACAGGGTTGGAGTCTGATAATGAAAAACTGTTTTTT. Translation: CAARDWDTGLESDNEKLFF.

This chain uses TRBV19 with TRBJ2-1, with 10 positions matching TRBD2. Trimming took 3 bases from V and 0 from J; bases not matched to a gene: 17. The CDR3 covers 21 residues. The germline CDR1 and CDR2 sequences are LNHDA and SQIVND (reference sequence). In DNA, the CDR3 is TGTGCCAGTAGTATCAAGGGACGGACTAGCGGCCAATCCGGCTCCTACAATGAGCAGTTCTTC. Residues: CASSIKGRTSGQSGSYNEQFF.